Listed here are 6 T cell receptor beta chains from one sample, sequenced in a study of blood T cell repertoires in COVID-19 (TCRdb year 2020). The library came from the immunoSEQ multiplex PCR assay. Entries here come from immuneACCESS through TCRdb and include only in-frame sequences with V and J called. Some clones fail to appear in such tables; in the studies checked, an unresolved V gene covers under half of the shortfall, and the cause of the remainder is unknown. The sample contains around 200,000 clones, roughly 80% of them found a single time. The top ten clones comprise approximately 12% of the sample. Sequencing was performed on peripheral blood. These receptors were collected from a man aged 50 or older who had recovered from COVID-19.

The chain employs TRBV7-2 and TRBJ2-1, with 10 bases lining up with TRBD2. Looked up from germline, CDR1 is SGHTA and CDR2 is FQGNSA. This CDR3 region has 14 residues. V shed 2 bases and J 9 bases; nucleotides not matched to a gene: 4. CDR3 in DNA: TGTGCCAGCAGCTTAAAACTAGCGGGAAGTGAGCAGTTCTTC. Translated, it gives CASSLKLAGSEQFF.

The chain couples TRBV6-5 to TRBJ2-7, with TRBD1 identical over 7 bases. In germline, CDR1 is MNHEY, CDR2 SVGAGI. The CDR3 sequence is 15 residues long. The trim removed 4 bases at V and 4 bases at J, leaving 10 bases unmatched. The chain's CDR3 is CASSLAGDSLYEQYF. The CDR3 nucleotides are TGTGCCAGCAGTTTAGCCGGGGACAGCCTTTACGAGCAGTACTTC.

The chain recombines TRBV19 with TRBJ2-1; D is uncertain. This CDR3 has 16 amino acids. Trimming stripped 4 bases from V and 7 bases from J, with 20 bases between. Germline V gene data show CDR1 as LNHDA and CDR2 as SQIVND (reference sequence). DNA for the CDR3: TGTGCCAGTAGTAAAGGTTTGGCGTACGGAGAAAATGAGCAGTTCTTC. This codes for CASSKGLAYGENEQFF.

The V call is TRBV5-1, the J call TRBJ2-1; 9 bases align to TRBD1. Germline CDR1 reads SGHRS; CDR2 reads YFSETQ. Losses at the gene ends were 1 base for V and 7 bases for J; bases not matched to a gene: 6. The CDR3 has 15 residues. CDR3 nucleotide sequence: TGCGCCAGCAGCTTGTCCGGACAGGGGCTTAATGAGCAGTTCTTC. It encodes CASSLSGQGLNEQFF.

The chain uses TRBV5-4 and TRBJ2-5; 7 nucleotides align to TRBD2. Germline V CDR1 and CDR2: SGHNT, YYREEE (reference sequence). V lost 4 bases to trimming and J lost 2 bases; unmatched junction nucleotides: 5. The CDR3 loop spans 14 amino acids. The CDR3 sequence is CASSPHGGQETQYF. The CDR3 DNA reads TGTGCCAGCAGCCCGCACGGGGGGCAAGAGACCCAGTACTTC.

The chain links TRBV6-5 to TRBJ1-4; 7 bases are shared with TRBD1. The CDR3 is 15 residues long. Losses at the gene ends were 6 bases for V and 8 bases for J; bases not matched to a gene: 12. Germline V lookup: CDR1 MNHEY, CDR2 SVGAGI. Here the CDR3 reads CASSALDTGAEKLFF. As DNA, the CDR3 is TGTGCCAGCAGCGCCCTGGACACAGGGGCAGAAAAACTGTTTTTT.